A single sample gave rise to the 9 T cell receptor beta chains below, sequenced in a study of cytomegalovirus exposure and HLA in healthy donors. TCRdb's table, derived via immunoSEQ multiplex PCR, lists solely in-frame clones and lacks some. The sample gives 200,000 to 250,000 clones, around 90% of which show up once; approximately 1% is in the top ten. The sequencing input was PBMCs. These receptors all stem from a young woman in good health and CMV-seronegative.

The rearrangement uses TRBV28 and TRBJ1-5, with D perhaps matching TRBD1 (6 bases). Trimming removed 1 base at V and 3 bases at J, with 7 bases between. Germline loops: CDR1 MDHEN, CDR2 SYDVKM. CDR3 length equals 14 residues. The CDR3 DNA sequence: TGTGCCAGCAGTTTATCAGGGGACAATCAGCCCCAGCATTTT. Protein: CASSLSGDNQPQHF.

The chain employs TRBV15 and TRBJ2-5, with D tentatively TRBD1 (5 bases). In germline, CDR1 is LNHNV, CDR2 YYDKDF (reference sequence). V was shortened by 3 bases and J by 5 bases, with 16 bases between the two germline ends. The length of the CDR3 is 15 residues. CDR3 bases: TGTGCCACCAGCAGCGTTCGAGCAGGGTATGAGACCCAGTACTTC. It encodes CATSSVRAGYETQYF.

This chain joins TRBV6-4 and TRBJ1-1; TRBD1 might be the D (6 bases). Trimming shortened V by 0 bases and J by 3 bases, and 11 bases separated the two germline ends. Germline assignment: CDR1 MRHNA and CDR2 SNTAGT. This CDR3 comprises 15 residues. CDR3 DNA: TGTGCCAGCAGTGACTCGCTCACAGGGCACACTGAAGCTTTCTTT. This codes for CASSDSLTGHTEAFF.

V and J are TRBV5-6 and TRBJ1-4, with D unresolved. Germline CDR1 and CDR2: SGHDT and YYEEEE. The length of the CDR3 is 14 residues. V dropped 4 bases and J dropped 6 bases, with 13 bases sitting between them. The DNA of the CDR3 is TGTGCCAGCAGCAGCATAGGGCGGGATGAAAAACTGTTTTTT. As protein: CASSSIGRDEKLFF.

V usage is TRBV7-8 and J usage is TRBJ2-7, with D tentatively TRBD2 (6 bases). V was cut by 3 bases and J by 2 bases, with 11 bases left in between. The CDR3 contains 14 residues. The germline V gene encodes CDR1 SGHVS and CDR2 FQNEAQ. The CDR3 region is CASSLGRGTYEQYF. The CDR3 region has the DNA TGTGCCAGCAGCTTGGGGCGGGGAACCTACGAGCAGTACTTC. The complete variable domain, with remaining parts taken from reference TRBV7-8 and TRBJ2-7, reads GAGVSQSPRYKVAKRGQDVALRCDPISGHVSLFWYQQALGQGPEFLTYFQNEAQLDKSGLPSDRFFAERPEGSVSTLKIQRTQQEDSAVYLCASSLGRGTYEQYFGPGTRLTVT.

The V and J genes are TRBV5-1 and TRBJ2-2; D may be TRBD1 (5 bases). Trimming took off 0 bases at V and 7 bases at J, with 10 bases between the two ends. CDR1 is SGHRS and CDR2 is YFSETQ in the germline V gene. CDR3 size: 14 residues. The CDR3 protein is CASSLEGYGGELFF. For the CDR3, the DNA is TGCGCCAGCAGCTTGGAGGGGTATGGCGGGGAGCTGTTTTTT.

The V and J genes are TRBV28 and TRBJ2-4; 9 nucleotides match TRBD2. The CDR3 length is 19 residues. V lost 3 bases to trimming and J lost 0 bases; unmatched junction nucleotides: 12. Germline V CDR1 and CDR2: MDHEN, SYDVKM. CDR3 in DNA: TGTGCCAGCAGTTTTCCGGAGCGGGGGGCGCCGTTAGCCAAAAACATTCAGTACTTC. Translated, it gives CASSFPERGAPLAKNIQYF.

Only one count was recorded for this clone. The CDR3 spells CASSVLSGQGYEQYF. The CDR3 DNA follows: TGCGCCAGCAGTGTCCTCTCGGGACAGGGCTACGAGCAGTACTTC. The rearrangement links TRBV10-1 to TRBJ2-7; 9 bases fit TRBD1. CDR3 length equals 15 residues. Per the germline V gene, CDR1 is WNHNN and CDR2 is SYGVQD (reference sequence). Trimming removed 4 bases from V and 3 bases from J; junction bases left unmatched: 7.

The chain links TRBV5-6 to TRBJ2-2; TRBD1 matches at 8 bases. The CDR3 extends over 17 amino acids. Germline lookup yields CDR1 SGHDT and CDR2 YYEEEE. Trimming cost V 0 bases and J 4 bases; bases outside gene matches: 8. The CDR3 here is CASSLGETGVVTGELFF. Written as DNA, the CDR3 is TGTGCCAGCAGCTTGGGGGAGACAGGGGTCGTCACCGGGGAGCTGTTTTTT.